Following are 15 T cell receptor beta chains from one sample sequenced in a study of T cell changes during pregnancy in multiple sclerosis (dated by TCRdb to about 2019). The library was prepared using the immunoSEQ multiplex PCR assay. TCRdb retrieved this table from immuneACCESS and kept in-frame rearrangements only. Not all clones are present; in checked studies, unresolved V genes account for under half, and no reason is known for the remainder. In this sample the table shows 45,000 to 50,000 clones, 85% to 95% of which occur a single time. Together, the top ten hold under 2.5% of the sample. The material sequenced was peripheral blood, taken in the third trimester of pregnancy. The receptors derive from a female donor with multiple sclerosis, enrolled in a pregnancy study.

The chain recombines TRBV28 with TRBJ2-1, with D possibly TRBD2 on 5 matching bases. V gave up 3 bases and J gave up 6 bases, with 12 bases separating them. This CDR3 comprises 14 residues. The V gene's germline CDR1 is MDHEN and CDR2 SYDVKM. The DNA for the CDR3 is TGTGCCAGCAGTTTTCGGGGTTGGCTCAATGAGCAGTTCTTC. This codes for CASSFRGWLNEQFF.

The chain links TRBV7-9 to TRBJ1-3, with unresolved D. The CDR3 length is 14 residues. Deletions cut 3 bases from V and 5 bases from J, with 11 bases between. The V gene's germline CDR1 is SEHNR and CDR2 FQNEAQ (reference sequence). The CDR3 spells CASSLDLSRNTIYF. The CDR3 nucleotides are TGTGCCAGCAGCTTGGACTTATCCCGAAACACCATATATTTT.

This clone was seen only once. The chain combines TRBV14 with TRBJ2-7, with D unclear. Trimming left V 0 bases short and J 4 bases short, with 7 bases between. Germline V gene data show CDR1 as SGHDN and CDR2 as FVKESK. CDR3 length: 13 amino acids. The chain's CDR3 is CASSQDTEYEQYF. The CDR3 coding sequence is TGTGCCAGCAGCCAAGACACTGAGTACGAGCAGTACTTC.

The chain links TRBV9 to TRBJ2-7, with 15 bases matching TRBD2. From germline, CDR1 is SGDLS and CDR2 YYNGEE. The CDR3 spans 16 residues. J lost 4 bases, V lost 2 bases, and 4 bases had no gene match. The CDR3 protein is CASSVGLAGGQYEQYF. In DNA, the CDR3 is TGTGCCAGCAGCGTGGGACTAGCGGGAGGTCAATACGAGCAGTACTTC.

This clone was found once. The genes are TRBV19 and TRBJ2-5, with 7 bases lining up with TRBD2. V lost 4 bases to trimming and J lost 5 bases; unmatched junction nucleotides: 4. The CDR3 loop spans 13 amino acids. Germline CDR1 and CDR2: LNHDA and SQIVND (reference sequence). The CDR3 DNA is TGTGCCAGTAGTAGGGAGGGGCGGGAGACCCAGTACTTC. Protein sequence: CASSREGRETQYF. The full variable domain, completed using reference TRBV19 and TRBJ2-5, is DGGITQSPKYLFRKEGQNVTLSCEQNLNHDAMYWYRQDPGQGLRLIYYSQIVNDFQKGDIAEGYSVSREKKESFPLTVTSAQKNPTAFYLCASSREGRETQYFGPGTRLLVL.

V and J are TRBV2 and TRBJ2-2, with 11 nucleotides matching TRBD2. CDR3 length equals 14 residues. CDR1 and CDR2 (germline): SNHLY, FYNNEI. V lost 6 bases and J lost 6; bases outside the gene matches: 3. CDR3 residues: CASRVAGGSGELFF. CDR3 nucleotides: TGTGCCAGCAGGGTAGCGGGAGGGTCCGGGGAGCTGTTTTTT. Combining the CDR3 with reference TRBV2 and TRBJ2-2 gives the whole variable domain EPEVTQTPSHQVTQMGQEVILRCVPISNHLYFYWYRQILGQKVEFLVSFYNNEISEKSEIFDDQFSVERPDGSNFTLKIRSTKLEDSAMYFCASRVAGGSGELFFGEGSRLTVL.

The rearrangement links TRBV27 to TRBJ1-2; TRBD1 matches 9 bases. Germline trimming cut 5 bases from V and 8 bases from J; bases unmatched to any gene: 12. The CDR3 totals 15 residues. Germline CDR1 MNHEY, CDR2 SMNVEV (reference sequence). In DNA, the CDR3 is TGTGCCAGCAGTCCTAACCGGGACAGGGTGGTAGGCTACACCTTC. Residues: CASSPNRDRVVGYTF.

The rearrangement joins TRBV5-1 to TRBJ2-1, with 9 bases matching TRBD1. The CDR3 has 16 residues. V was clipped by 4 bases and J by 0 bases; unmatched bases: 5. Germline CDR1 SGHRS, CDR2 YFSETQ. The CDR3 region is CASSVTGQGSYNEQFF. As DNA, the CDR3 is TGCGCCAGCAGCGTGACGGGACAGGGCTCCTACAATGAGCAGTTCTTC.

The J gene is TRBJ2-5, the V gene TRBV7-2, with a tentative D call TRBD2 (6 bases). In germline, CDR1 is SGHTA, CDR2 FQGNSA. This CDR3 is 14 amino acids long. V was pared by 3 bases and J by 2 bases, with 10 bases between. The CDR3 spells CASSFAGPQETQYF. Here the CDR3 DNA reads TGTGCCAGCAGCTTCGCGGGACCGCAAGAGACCCAGTACTTC. The full variable domain, with the rest looked up from reference TRBV7-2 and TRBJ2-5, is GAGVSQSPSNKVTEKGKDVELRCDPISGHTALYWYRQSLGQGLEFLIYFQGNSAPDKSGLPSDRFSAERTGGSVSTLTIQRTQQEDSAVYLCASSFAGPQETQYFGPGTRLLVL.

The rearrangement links TRBV10-3 to TRBJ2-1; TRBD2 aligns across 12 bases. Germline CDR1 is ENHRY and CDR2 is SYGVKD. This CDR3 is 14 amino acids long. V was clipped by 3 bases and J by 7 bases; unmatched bases: 1. The CDR3 sequence: CAISELAGGNEQFF. The CDR3 coding sequence is TGTGCCATCAGTGAACTAGCGGGGGGTAATGAGCAGTTCTTC.

The gene calls are TRBV7-8 and TRBJ2-6, with D perhaps matching TRBD1 (5 bases). CDR3 size: 18 residues. Trimming took off 0 bases at V and 0 bases at J, with 12 bases between the two ends. Germline CDR1 and CDR2: SGHVS and FQNEAQ. CDR3 in DNA: TGTGCCAGCAGCTTAGCCGGACAAGCCAACTCTGGGGCCAACGTCCTGACTTTC. Translating gives CASSLAGQANSGANVLTF. The full variable domain, in which reference TRBV7-8 and TRBJ2-6 provide the parts outside the CDR3, is GAGVSQSPRYKVAKRGQDVALRCDPISGHVSLFWYQQALGQGPEFLTYFQNEAQLDKSGLPSDRFFAERPEGSVSTLKIQRTQQEDSAVYLCASSLAGQANSGANVLTFGAGSRLTVL.

The chain has TRBV5-1 and TRBJ2-3, with TRBD2 matching 7 bases. In germline, CDR1 is SGHRS, CDR2 YFSETQ. Trimming at V came to 1 base and at J to 5 bases, leaving 10 bases not matched to a gene. The CDR3 is made up of 16 amino acids. CDR3 DNA sequence: TGCGCCAGCAGCTTGAGAACGGGAGGCCGAGGAGATACGCAGTATTTT. Translated: CASSLRTGGRGDTQYF.

This chain connects TRBV5-1 to TRBJ2-2; perhaps TRBD2 as D (6 bases). Deletions cut 4 bases from V and 5 bases from J, with 12 bases between. CDR1 and CDR2 from the germline V gene are SGHRS and YFSETQ. This CDR3 is 14 amino acids long. CDR3 in amino acids: CASSAGTLTGELFF. CDR3 sequence (DNA): TGCGCCAGCAGCGCCGGGACTCTAACCGGGGAGCTGTTTTTT.

The chain is built from TRBV19 and TRBJ1-5; TRBD1 might be the D (5 bases). Germline CDR1 is LNHDA and CDR2 is SQIVND (reference sequence). Trimming left V 5 bases short and J 7 bases short, with 12 bases between. CDR3 length: 13 residues. The CDR3 DNA sequence: TGTGCCAGTAGTTTACAGGTTCCCCAGCCCCAGCATTTT. It translates to CASSLQVPQPQHF.

This clone appeared once. CDR3 DNA sequence: TGTGCCAGCAATAAAGGGACAGGGGGCGCCTACGAGCAGTACTTC. It codes for CASNKGTGGAYEQYF. The chain combines TRBV2 with TRBJ2-7, with TRBD1 matching 12 bases. The germline V gene encodes CDR1 SNHLY and CDR2 FYNNEI. The CDR3 totals 15 residues. V lost 7 bases to trimming and J lost 2 bases; unmatched junction nucleotides: 6.